The TCR beta chain described here comes from a study of tissue T cells after allogeneic stem cell transplantation (dated by TCRdb to 2022 to 2024). With regard to the full study: The study profiled TCR beta repertoires in many tissues obtained from research autopsies of patients with and without GVHD, and also in mouse models of GVHD. The human part of the study was a prospective observational study with no blinding and no randomization.

The time point label for this specimen denotes: mouse harvest day 7 after allogeneic transplant. Each mouse graft, delivered by tail vein injection, combined 10^6 splenic CD5+ T cells with 10^7 T-cell-depleted bone marrow cells. Mouse GVHD was modeled in a major MHC-mismatch B6 (H2b) into BALB/c (H2d) model, with tissues profiled at day 7 or 14. On day 7 or 14 post-transplant, mouse tissues and retro-orbital blood were harvested with separate sterile tools for each animal, and livers were flushed before harvest. Before genomic DNA isolation with the DNeasy Blood & Tissue Kit, mouse tissues were minced with razor blades in buffered saline. The paper's findings and limits, for the study overall: Which tissue TCRs were alloreactive or antigen-specific was not determined in the study, and some of the clones might have been host cells that persisted. Not many T cell clones showed up in more than one patient, yet clustering based on motifs uncovered repertoire signatures that were shared across patients in a tissue-specific way. Within patients, how anatomically similar the tissues were was a key factor in shaping TCR repertoire composition, regardless of disease or transplant status. A small and clinically heterogeneous patient cohort was studied, and sampling depth was acknowledged as a limitation. In both patients and mice, T cells from blood and spleen covered only a limited part of the TCR repertoire found in tissues.

This clone was found a few times. Its antigen has not been determined. Mouse gene names and germline sequences are used here. The read halts 1 residue ahead of the CDR3 end, with the missing end drawn from the germline J gene. At the junction V is shortened by 4 bases and J by 3 bases, with 7 bases in between. The CDR3 runs 12 amino acids, cysteine and phenylalanine included. Sequencing covers 33 bases of the CDR3, shown here with the frame starting at base 1. The germline V gene (reference sequence) gives CDR1 as SNHLY and CDR2 as FYNGKV. To prepare the library, the immunoSEQ multiplex PCR assay was applied. Adaptive Biotechnologies performed the TCRbeta CDR3 sequencing at survey depth and reported CDR3 sequences, V/J genes, productive frequency and template counts. Amplification of TCR beta CDR3 regions was performed from genomic DNA rather than from RNA. As for the original processing: Jensen-Shannon divergence was used to quantify pairwise repertoire overlap between tissues, with a value of 1 indicating complete divergence and a value of 0 indicating identical repertoires. Based on pairwise JSD values, tissues were grouped by single-linkage agglomerative hierarchical clustering, and the results were shown as dendrograms. GLIPH2 was run on all patient samples with simulation_depth 1000, kmer_min_depth 3 and cdr3_length_cutoff 8, and groups with more than two unique CDR3s were retained. A standardized tissue-overlap score was generated by extrapolating Jaccard GLIPH-group overlap across patients to a standard repertoire size of 1000 clones. Linear mixed-effect models, with tissue as a fixed effect and individual as a random effect, were used to test how diversity related to clinical or experimental variables. TCRdb limited this immuneACCESS table to in-frame rearrangements with V and J called. A share of clones is missing; checked studies link under half to unresolved V genes, and the rest is unexplained. V, J and clone size are taken as reported in that table, and D and trimming were inferred from the DNA itself. The sample table contains 2,400 or so clones; only one count was recorded for 52% of them. About 29% of the sample is taken by the ten largest.

The material sequenced was spleen. The chain joins TRBV3 to TRBJ2-7, with no D gene named confidently. The clonotype was recovered from a female BALB/c mouse given C57BL/6 T cells with graft-versus-host disease after an allogeneic hematopoietic cell transplant. The part of the CDR3 DNA that was read is TGTGCCAGCAGCTCTTACATCTATGAACAGTAC. This gives the protein CASSSYIYEQY. In full, the CDR3 is CASSSYIYEQYF.